This T cell receptor beta chain was sequenced in a study of blood T cells in healthy people across ages (dated by TCRdb to about 2015). Background for the entire study: In model experiments, template switching captured roughly one uniquely barcoded TCR beta cDNA molecule for every two T cells. Two additional independent replicas of 1 million unique cDNA reads from the same blood draw were analyzed for two donors (one aged 18 to 30 and one aged 80 or older). Using deep sequencing normalized with unique cDNA molecular identifiers, the study measured how TCR beta repertoire diversity changes with age. To avoid experimental bias, donors of different ages were spread randomly across the sequencing lanes. Donors were grouped into four age groups: young (average approximately 16 years), middle-aged (about 40), aged (around 60) and long-lived (about 82).

Donors were 39 systemically healthy Caucasian individuals from Russia aged 6 to 90 years. Each donor gave ten milliliters of peripheral blood, collected into EDTA-treated Vacutainer tubes. Ficoll-Paque density-gradient centrifugation was used to isolate PBMCs, with at least 6.5 million per sample. Total RNA, at least 5 micrograms per sample, was extracted from PBMCs with Trizol reagent. Naive CD45RAhigh/CD27high T cell percentages were measured by flow cytometry on a PBMC aliquot from every donor. With regard to this clonotype: The target of this receptor is not known. The record has no base qualities; no much larger clone is one base away.

General findings and caveats noted by the study authors: As age increased, observed TCR beta diversity per million T cells dropped in a roughly linear way, and a significant reduction was already evident by age around 41. Bulk unsorted PBMC profiling prevented conclusive comparison of naive and antigen-experienced compartments. Donor CMV infection status was unknown, potentially confounding age-related changes in expanded clonotypes. Compared with the aged group, the long-lived group had more naive CD4+ T cells, fewer expanded clones and increased TCR diversity, a pattern suggesting age selection. The percentage of naive T cells measured by flow cytometry correlated strongly with observed TCR beta diversity. Total diversity estimates from one million sequenced T cells were considered lower bounds and underestimates.

There are 14 amino acids in the CDR3, from cysteine to phenylalanine inclusive. Only the CDR3 DNA stays, 42 bases, in frame from base 1. V is clipped by 6 bases and J by 5 bases, and the sequence between their germline boundaries is 16 bases long. The library was generated by 5' RACE. Sequencing was carried out with an Illumina HiSeq 2500. A second roughly 7 to 12 cycle PCR used a sample-barcoded 5' primer and a J-beta primer mix. A template-switch 5' adaptor carrying 12 random nucleotides introduced a unique molecular identifier onto each TCR beta cDNA molecule. At least 2.5 million CDR3-containing paired-end reads were obtained from each sample. First-strand cDNA synthesis was performed from all RNA using the Mint cDNA synthesis kit, with priming by a TRBC-specific oligonucleotide. Following uracil-DNA glycosylase treatment, a first 18-cycle PCR with universal primers M1SS and BC2_uni_R was performed on all cDNA. The study's own analysis went as follows. For normalization, 1 million high-quality reads, each with a distinct molecular identifier, were randomly selected from each sample. Reads sharing molecular identifiers were discarded rather than binned into consensus sequences. CDR3 identification, clonotype clustering and error correction used MiTCR with a Q25 quality threshold and the strictest error-elimination algorithm. A nonparametric unseen species model with Euler transformation was used to estimate lower-bound total TCR beta diversity. TCRdb ran its own pipeline on the public reads, namely fastp trimming at Q25 and MiXCR clone calling, and kept in-frame beta chains. Rows with one shared CDR3 protein collapse into an entry with the most common genes and DNA. The V and J calls, along with clone size, are taken from TCRdb and not from the paper's own processing. The table for this sample lists 1.5 million to 2 million distinct CDR3 sequences; 28% of them were counted only once. The ten largest account for about 8% of the sample.

The specimen sequenced was blood. The chain was built from TRBV12-3 or TRBV12-4 and TRBJ2-5; TRBD2 is a weak D gene call, 5 bases matching. The clonotype comes from a woman aged 25 to 45 in good health. The bases read TGTGCCAGCAGCCCTAGCCGGGTTGCGGAGACCCAGTACTTC. It is translated as CASSPSRVAETQYF.